These 10 T cell receptor beta chains share one sample of origin, sequenced in a study of shared clonotypes between healthy human individuals. The assay was immunoSEQ multiplex PCR, and TCRdb's table has in-frame clones only and misses some. The sample lists over a million clones; more than 95% were seen once. Sequenced: naive CD4+ T cells sorted from blood. Subset reported: CD45RA+ positively selected. These receptors were collected from a man aged 25 to 40 in good health.

The chain carries TRBV6-5 and TRBJ1-1; 9 bases are shared with TRBD1. With V trimmed by 2 bases and J by 6 bases, 10 bases remained unmatched. The CDR3 has 16 amino acids. Germline V lookup: CDR1 MNHEY, CDR2 SVGAGI. The CDR3 protein is CASSYGTGSTISEAFF. The CDR3 coding sequence is TGTGCCAGCAGTTACGGGACAGGGAGTACCATATCTGAAGCTTTCTTT.

The rearrangement uses TRBV5-4 and TRBJ2-3; 12 bases fit TRBD2. The CDR3 extends over 16 amino acids. V was pared by 4 bases and J by 1 base, with 4 bases of the junction left unmatched. Germline loops: CDR1 SGHNT, CDR2 YYREEE (reference sequence). The CDR3 sequence is CASSVSSGRGTDTQYF. The CDR3 DNA reads TGTGCCAGCAGCGTGTCTAGCGGGAGGGGCACAGATACGCAGTATTTT.

This chain's CDR3 is CASRPGTSGSYNEQFF. CDR3 nucleotides: TGTGCCAGCAGACCCGGGACTAGCGGGAGCTACAATGAGCAGTTCTTC. V is TRBV9 and J is TRBJ2-1; TRBD2 aligns across 14 bases. The CDR3 has 16 residues. V dropped 5 bases and J dropped 3; count of bases not matched to a gene: 4. Germline CDR1 is SGDLS and CDR2 is YYNGEE.

This chain connects TRBV7-9 to TRBJ1-5, with D possibly being TRBD1 (5 bases). Trimming shortened V by 1 base and J by 1 base, and 8 bases separated the two germline ends. CDR1 SEHNR and CDR2 FQNEAQ come from the germline V gene (reference sequence). CDR3 size: 15 residues. The CDR3 sequence is CASSLEGHSNQPQHF. The CDR3 nucleotides are TGTGCCAGCAGCTTAGAAGGACACAGCAATCAGCCCCAGCATTTT.

CDR3 sequence: CASSLLGAGNRSEQYF. The CDR3 DNA is TGTGCCAGCAGCTTACTGGGAGCCGGTAATCGCTCGGAGCAGTACTTC. The chain is built from TRBV7-9 and TRBJ2-7; D may be TRBD2 (5 bases). CDR3 length: 16 residues. CDR1 is SEHNR, CDR2 FQNEAQ, per germline (reference sequence). The ends were cut back, 2 bases at V and 7 bases at J, with 21 bases in the middle.

Comments on this clone: The sample has other DNA sequences that encode this CDR3 too. In DNA form, the CDR3 reads TGTGCCACCAGCAGATGGAGGGATGAGCAGTTCTTC. Amino acid sequence: CATSRWRDEQFF. The V and J genes are TRBV15 and TRBJ2-1, with D possibly TRBD2 on 6 matching bases. The germline gives CDR1 LNHNV, CDR2 YYDKDF (reference sequence). The CDR3 is 12 amino acids. V lost 2 bases, J lost 8 bases, and 7 bases lay in between.

The V and J genes are TRBV7-8 and TRBJ2-3; possible D gene TRBD2, 6 bases. Per the germline V gene, CDR1 is SGHVS and CDR2 is FQNEAQ. The germline V and J ends were trimmed by 1 base and 12 bases, with 17 bases remaining between them. The CDR3 is 14 amino acids. The CDR3 bases are TGTGCCAGCAGCTTAGAGACCGGGGACTTTCCCCAGTATTTT. It encodes CASSLETGDFPQYF.

The V gene is TRBV11-2, the J gene TRBJ2-1; TRBD2 matches 9 bases. The CDR3 length is 15 residues. Germline CDR1 is SGHAT and CDR2 is FQNNGV. Trimming cost V 5 bases and J 9 bases; bases outside gene matches: 11. CDR3 DNA: TGTGCCAGCAGCGAACGACCGGGACTAGCTTCTGAGCAGTTCTTC. This encodes CASSERPGLASEQFF. The entire variable domain, with the rest obtained from reference TRBV11-2 and TRBJ2-1, is as follows: EAGVAQSPRYKIIEKRQSVAFWCNPISGHATLYWYQQILGQGPKLLIQFQNNGVVDDSQLPKDRFSAERLKGVDSTLKIQPAKLEDSAVYLCASSERPGLASEQFFGPGTRLTVL.

The genes are TRBV5-6 and TRBJ2-3; TRBD2 matches at 8 bases. The CDR3 totals 15 residues. The V and J ends lost 4 bases and 2 bases, in that order; junction bases with no gene match: 6. Germline CDR1 and CDR2: SGHDT and YYEEEE. The CDR3 loop is CASSLGLAFTDTQYF. Written as DNA, the CDR3 is TGTGCCAGCAGCCTAGGACTAGCATTCACAGATACGCAGTATTTT.

The rearrangement joins TRBV5-1 to TRBJ2-3, with 8 positions matching TRBD2. The CDR3 sequence is 15 residues long. Germline values: CDR1 SGHRS, CDR2 YFSETQ. V was clipped by 2 bases and J by 6 bases; unmatched bases: 8. The CDR3 loop reads CASSFLAGSIDTQYF. The CDR3 region has the DNA TGCGCCAGCAGCTTTTTAGCGGGATCTATTGATACGCAGTATTTT.